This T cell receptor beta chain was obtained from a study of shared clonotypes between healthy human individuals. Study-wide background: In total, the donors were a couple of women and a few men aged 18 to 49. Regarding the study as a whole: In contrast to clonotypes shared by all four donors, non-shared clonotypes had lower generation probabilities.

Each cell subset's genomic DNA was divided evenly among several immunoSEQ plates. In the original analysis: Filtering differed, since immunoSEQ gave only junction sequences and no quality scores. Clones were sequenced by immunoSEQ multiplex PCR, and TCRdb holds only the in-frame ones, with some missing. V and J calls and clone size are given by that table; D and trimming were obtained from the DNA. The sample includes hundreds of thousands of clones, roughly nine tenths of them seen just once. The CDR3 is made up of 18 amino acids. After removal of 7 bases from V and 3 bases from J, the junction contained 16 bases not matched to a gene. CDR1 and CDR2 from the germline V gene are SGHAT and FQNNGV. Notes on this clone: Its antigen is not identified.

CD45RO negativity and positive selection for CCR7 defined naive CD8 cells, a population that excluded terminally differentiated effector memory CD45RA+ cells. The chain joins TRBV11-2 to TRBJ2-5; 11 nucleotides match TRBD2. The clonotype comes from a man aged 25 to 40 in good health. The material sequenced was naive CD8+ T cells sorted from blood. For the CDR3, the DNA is TGTGCCAGCAACCCCCGCGGGCCCACTAGCGGGGGAGAAGAGACCCAGTACTTC. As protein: CASNPRGPTSGGEETQYF.